This T cell receptor beta chain was profiled in a study of blood T cell repertoires in COVID-19. For the study at large: The study drew acute and convalescent COVID-19 samples from the United States, Italy and Spain.

V dropped 4 bases and J dropped 3 bases, with 16 bases sitting between them. The CDR3 is 15 amino acids. Looked up from germline, CDR1 is SNHLY and CDR2 is FYNNEI. In this sample, this clone turned up once. Original processing methods: Estimated nucleated cell counts came from reference gene primer amplification. The method was immunoSEQ multiplex PCR; TCRdb's version includes in-frame clones alone and lacks a portion of them. V, J and clone size reflect that table, while D and trimming were determined from the DNA. The sample has 350,000 to 400,000 clones, 91% seen once. Clinical history as reported by participants underpinned cohort assignment.

Sequencing was done on a sample of PBMCs or T cells enriched from blood (not recorded which). V usage is TRBV2 and J usage is TRBJ2-7; tentative D call: TRBD1 (6 bases). This TCR came from a woman aged 40 to 49 who had been exposed to COVID-19. The CDR3 loop is CASSGSLAGVYEQYF. The CDR3 DNA reads as TGTGCCAGCAGTGGTAGTTTAGCAGGGGTCTACGAGCAGTACTTC.